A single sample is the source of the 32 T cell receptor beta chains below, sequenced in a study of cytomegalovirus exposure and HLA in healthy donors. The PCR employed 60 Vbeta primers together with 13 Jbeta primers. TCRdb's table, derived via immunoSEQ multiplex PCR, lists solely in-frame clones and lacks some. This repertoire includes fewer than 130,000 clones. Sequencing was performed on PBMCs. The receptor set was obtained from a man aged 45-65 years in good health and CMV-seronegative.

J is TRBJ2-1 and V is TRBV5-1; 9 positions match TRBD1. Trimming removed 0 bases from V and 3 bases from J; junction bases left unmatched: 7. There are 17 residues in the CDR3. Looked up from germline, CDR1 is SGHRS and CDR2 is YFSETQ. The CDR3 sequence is CASSLGMGQGYYNEQFF. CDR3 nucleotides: TGCGCCAGCAGCTTGGGAATGGGACAGGGTTACTACAATGAGCAGTTCTTC.

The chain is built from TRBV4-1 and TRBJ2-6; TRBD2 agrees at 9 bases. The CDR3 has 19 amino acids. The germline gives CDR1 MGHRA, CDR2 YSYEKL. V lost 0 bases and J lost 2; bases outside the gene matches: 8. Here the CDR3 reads CASSQDPAGGQPGANVLTF. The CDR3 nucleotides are TGCGCCAGCAGCCAAGACCCGGCGGGGGGGCAGCCTGGGGCCAACGTCCTGACTTTC.

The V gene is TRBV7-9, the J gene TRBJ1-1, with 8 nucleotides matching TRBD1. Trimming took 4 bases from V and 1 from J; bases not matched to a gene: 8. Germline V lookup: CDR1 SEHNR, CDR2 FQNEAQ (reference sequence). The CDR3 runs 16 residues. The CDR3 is CASSSLKGQANTEAFF. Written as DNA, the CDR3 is TGTGCCAGCAGCTCTTTAAAGGGACAGGCGAACACTGAAGCTTTCTTT.

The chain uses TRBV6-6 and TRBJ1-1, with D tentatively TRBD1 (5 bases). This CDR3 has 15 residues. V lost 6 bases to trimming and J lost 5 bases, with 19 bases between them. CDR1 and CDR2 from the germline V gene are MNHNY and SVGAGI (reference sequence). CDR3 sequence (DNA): TGTGCCAGCAGCCGCGCCCCGGGGGATAGAACTGAAGCTTTCTTT. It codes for CASSRAPGDRTEAFF.

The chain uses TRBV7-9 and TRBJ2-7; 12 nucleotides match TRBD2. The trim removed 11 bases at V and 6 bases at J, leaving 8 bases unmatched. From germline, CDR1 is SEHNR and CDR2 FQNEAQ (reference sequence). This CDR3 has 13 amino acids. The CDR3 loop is CAGLTSGSPEQYF. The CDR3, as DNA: TGTGCCGGACTGACTAGCGGGAGTCCCGAGCAGTACTTC. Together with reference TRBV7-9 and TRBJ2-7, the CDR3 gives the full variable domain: DTGVSQNPRHKITKRGQNVTFRCDPISEHNRLYWYRQTLGQGPEFLTYFQNEAQLEKSRLLSDRFSAERPKGSFSTLEIQRTEQGDSAMYLCAGLTSGSPEQYFGPGTRLTVT.

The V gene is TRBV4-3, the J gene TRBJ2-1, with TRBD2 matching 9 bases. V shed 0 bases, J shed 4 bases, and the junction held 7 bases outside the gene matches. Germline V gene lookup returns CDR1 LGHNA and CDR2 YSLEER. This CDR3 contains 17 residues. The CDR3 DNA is TGCGCCAGCAGCCAAGATCGTCCAGCGGGAGGATACAATGAGCAGTTCTTC. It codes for CASSQDRPAGGYNEQFF.

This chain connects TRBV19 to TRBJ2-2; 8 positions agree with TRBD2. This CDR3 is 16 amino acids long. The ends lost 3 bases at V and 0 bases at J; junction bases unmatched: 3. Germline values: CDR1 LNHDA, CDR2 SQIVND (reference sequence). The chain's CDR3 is CASSIRGGTNTGELFF. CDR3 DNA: TGTGCCAGTAGTATCCGGGGGGGGACGAACACCGGGGAGCTGTTTTTT.

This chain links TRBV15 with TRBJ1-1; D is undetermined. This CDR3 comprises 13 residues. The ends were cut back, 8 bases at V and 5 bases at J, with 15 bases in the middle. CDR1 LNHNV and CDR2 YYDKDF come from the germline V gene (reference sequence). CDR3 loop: CATSGIWKTEAFF. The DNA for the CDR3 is TGTGCCACCTCCGGGATTTGGAAGACTGAAGCTTTCTTT.

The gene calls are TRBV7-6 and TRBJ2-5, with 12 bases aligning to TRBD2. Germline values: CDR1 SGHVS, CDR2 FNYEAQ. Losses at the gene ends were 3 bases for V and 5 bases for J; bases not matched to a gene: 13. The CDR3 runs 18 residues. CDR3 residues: CASSLGLAGVLRGETQYF. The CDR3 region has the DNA TGTGCCAGCAGCTTGGGACTAGCGGGCGTGCTACGCGGCGAGACCCAGTACTTC. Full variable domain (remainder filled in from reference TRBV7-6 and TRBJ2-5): GAGVSQSPRYKVTKRGQDVALRCDPISGHVSLYWYRQALGQGPEFLTYFNYEAQQDKSGLPNDRFSAERPEGSISTLTIQRTEQRDSAMYRCASSLGLAGVLRGETQYFGPGTRLLVL.

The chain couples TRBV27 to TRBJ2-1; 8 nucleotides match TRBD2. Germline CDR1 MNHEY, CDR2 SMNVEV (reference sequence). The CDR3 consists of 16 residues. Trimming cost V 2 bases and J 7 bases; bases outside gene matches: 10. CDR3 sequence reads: CASSLGLGLAVNEQFF. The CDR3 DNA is TGTGCCAGCAGTTTAGGTCTAGGACTAGCCGTGAATGAGCAGTTCTTC.

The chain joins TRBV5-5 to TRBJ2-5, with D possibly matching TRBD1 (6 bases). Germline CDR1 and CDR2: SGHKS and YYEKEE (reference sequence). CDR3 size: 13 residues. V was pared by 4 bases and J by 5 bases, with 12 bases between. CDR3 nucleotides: TGTGCCAGCAGCCGATCACAGGGTGAGACCCAGTACTTC. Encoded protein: CASSRSQGETQYF.

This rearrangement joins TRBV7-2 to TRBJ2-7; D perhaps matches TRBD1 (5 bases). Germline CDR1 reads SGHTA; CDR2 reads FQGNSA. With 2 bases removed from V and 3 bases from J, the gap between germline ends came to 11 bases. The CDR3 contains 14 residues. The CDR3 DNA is TGTGCCAGCAGCTTAAGGTCCAGGGACTACGAGCAGTACTTC. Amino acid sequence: CASSLRSRDYEQYF.

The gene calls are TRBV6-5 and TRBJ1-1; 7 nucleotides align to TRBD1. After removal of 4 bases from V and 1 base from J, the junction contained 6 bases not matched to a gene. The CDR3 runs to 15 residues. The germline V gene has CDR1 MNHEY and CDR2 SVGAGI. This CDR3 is CASSSQGVRNTEAFF. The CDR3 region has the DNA TGTGCCAGCAGTTCCCAGGGGGTAAGGAACACTGAAGCTTTCTTT.

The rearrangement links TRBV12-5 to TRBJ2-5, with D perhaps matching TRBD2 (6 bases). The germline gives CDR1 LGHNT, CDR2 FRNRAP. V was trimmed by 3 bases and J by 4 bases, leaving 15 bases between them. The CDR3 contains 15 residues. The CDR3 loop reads CASGFGGIGVETQYF. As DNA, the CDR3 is TGTGCTAGTGGTTTCGGGGGAATTGGGGTAGAGACCCAGTACTTC.

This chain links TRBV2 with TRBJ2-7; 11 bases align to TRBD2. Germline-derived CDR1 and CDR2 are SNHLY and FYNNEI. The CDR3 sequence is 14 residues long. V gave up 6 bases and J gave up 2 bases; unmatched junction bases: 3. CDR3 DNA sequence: TGTGCCAGCAGAGGGACTAGCGGTCCCTACGAGCAGTACTTC. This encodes CASRGTSGPYEQYF.

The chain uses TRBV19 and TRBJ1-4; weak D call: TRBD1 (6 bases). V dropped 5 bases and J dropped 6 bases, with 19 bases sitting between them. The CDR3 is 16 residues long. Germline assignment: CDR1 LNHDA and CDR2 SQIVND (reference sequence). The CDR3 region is CASSRQEEGAYEKLFF. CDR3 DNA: TGTGCCAGTAGTCGACAGGAAGAGGGAGCATATGAAAAACTGTTTTTT.

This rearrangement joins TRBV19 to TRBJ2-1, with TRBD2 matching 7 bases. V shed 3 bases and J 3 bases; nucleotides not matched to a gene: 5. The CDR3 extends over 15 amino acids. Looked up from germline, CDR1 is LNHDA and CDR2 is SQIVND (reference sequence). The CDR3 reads CASSMASGDYNEQFF. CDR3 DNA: TGTGCCAGTAGTATGGCTAGCGGAGACTACAATGAGCAGTTCTTC.

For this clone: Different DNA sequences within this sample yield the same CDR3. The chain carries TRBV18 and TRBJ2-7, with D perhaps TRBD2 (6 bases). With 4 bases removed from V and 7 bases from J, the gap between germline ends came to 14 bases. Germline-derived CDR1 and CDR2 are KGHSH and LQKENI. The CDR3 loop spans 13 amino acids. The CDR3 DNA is TGTGCCAGCTCACAAGGTGCTGGGAGGGAGCAGTACTTC. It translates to CASSQGAGREQYF.

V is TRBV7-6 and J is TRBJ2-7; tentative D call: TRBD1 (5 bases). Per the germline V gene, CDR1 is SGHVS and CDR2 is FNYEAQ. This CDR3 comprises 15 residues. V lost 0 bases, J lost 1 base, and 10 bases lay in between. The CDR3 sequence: CASSLAQGISYEQYF. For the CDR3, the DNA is TGTGCCAGCAGCTTAGCGCAGGGTATTTCCTACGAGCAGTACTTC.

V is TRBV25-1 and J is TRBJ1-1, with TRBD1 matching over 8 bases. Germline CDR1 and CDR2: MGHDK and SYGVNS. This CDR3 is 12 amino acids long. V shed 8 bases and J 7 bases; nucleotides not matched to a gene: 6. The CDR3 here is CASRGGTGEAFF. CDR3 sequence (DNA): TGTGCCAGCCGTGGGGGGACAGGTGAAGCTTTCTTT.

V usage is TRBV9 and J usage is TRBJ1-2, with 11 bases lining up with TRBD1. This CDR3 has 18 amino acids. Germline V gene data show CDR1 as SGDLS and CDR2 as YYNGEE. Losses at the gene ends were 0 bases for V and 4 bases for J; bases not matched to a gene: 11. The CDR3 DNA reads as TGTGCCAGCAGCGTAGCTAAGGAGGGACAGGGGGTCCTCTATGGCTACACCTTC. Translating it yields CASSVAKEGQGVLYGYTF.

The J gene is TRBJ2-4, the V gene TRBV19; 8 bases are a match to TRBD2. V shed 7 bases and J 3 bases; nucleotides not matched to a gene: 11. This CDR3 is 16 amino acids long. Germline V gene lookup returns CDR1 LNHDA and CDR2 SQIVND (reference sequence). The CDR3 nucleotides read TGTGCCAGTACCGGGTGGGGGACTAGAGGCAAAAACATTCAGTACTTC. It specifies CASTGWGTRGKNIQYF.

The CDR3 reads CASSEAQREQYF. The CDR3 region has the DNA TGTGCCAGCAGTGAAGCGCAGCGCGAGCAGTACTTC. The genes are TRBV2 and TRBJ2-7; D remains ambiguous. V shed 0 bases and J shed 6 bases, with 6 bases lying between them. Germline-derived CDR1 and CDR2 are SNHLY and FYNNEI. The CDR3 sequence is 12 residues long.

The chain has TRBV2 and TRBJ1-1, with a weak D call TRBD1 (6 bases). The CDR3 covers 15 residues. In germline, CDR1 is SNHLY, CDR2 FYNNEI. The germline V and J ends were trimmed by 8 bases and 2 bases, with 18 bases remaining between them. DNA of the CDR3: TGTGCCAGCTTCCCCCTTGGGGGCGAAAACACTGAAGCTTTCTTT. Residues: CASFPLGGENTEAFF.

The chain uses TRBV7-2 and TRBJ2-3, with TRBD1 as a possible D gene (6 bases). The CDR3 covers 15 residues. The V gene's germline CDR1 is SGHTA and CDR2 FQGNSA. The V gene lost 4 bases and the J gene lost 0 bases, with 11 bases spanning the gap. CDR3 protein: CASSSDRPSTDTQYF. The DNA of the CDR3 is TGTGCCAGCAGCTCGGACAGACCAAGCACAGATACGCAGTATTTT.

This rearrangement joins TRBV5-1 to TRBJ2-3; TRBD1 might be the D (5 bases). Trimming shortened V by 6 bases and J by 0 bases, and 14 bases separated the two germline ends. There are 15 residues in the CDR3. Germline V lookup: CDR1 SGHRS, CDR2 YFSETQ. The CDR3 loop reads CASNQQEISTDTQYF. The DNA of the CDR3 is TGCGCCAGCAACCAACAGGAGATTAGCACAGATACGCAGTATTTT.

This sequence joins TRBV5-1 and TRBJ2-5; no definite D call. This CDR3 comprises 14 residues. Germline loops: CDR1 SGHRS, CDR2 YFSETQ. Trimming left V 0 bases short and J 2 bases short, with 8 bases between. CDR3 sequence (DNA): TGCGCCAGCAGCTTGGTAGCAGCACAAGAGACCCAGTACTTC. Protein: CASSLVAAQETQYF.

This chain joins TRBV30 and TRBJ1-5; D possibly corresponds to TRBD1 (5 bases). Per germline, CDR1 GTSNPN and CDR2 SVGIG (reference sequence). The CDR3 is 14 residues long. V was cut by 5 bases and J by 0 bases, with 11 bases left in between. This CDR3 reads CAWGDSLSNQPQHF. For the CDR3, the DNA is TGTGCCTGGGGAGACAGCCTTAGCAATCAGCCCCAGCATTTT.

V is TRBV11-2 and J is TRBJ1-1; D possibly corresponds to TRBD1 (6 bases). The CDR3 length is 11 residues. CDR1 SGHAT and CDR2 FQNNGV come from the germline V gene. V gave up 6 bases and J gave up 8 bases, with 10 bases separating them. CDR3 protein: CASRGTSEAFF. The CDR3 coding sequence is TGTGCCAGCAGGGGGACATCCGAAGCTTTCTTT. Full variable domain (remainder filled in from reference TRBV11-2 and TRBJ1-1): EAGVAQSPRYKIIEKRQSVAFWCNPISGHATLYWYQQILGQGPKLLIQFQNNGVVDDSQLPKDRFSAERLKGVDSTLKIQPAKLEDSAVYLCASRGTSEAFFGQGTRLTVV.

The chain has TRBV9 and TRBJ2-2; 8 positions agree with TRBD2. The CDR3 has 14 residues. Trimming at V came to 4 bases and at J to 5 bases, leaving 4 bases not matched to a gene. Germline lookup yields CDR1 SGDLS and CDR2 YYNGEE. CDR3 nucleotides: TGTGCCAGCAGCATCCGGGGGGGGACCGGGGAGCTGTTTTTT. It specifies CASSIRGGTGELFF.

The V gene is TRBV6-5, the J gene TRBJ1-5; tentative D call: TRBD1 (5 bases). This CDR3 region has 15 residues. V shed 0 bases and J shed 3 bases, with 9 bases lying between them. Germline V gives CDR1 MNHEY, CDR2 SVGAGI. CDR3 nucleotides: TGTGCCAGCAGTTACTCGGGGGGTCCCAATCAGCCCCAGCATTTT. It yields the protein CASSYSGGPNQPQHF.

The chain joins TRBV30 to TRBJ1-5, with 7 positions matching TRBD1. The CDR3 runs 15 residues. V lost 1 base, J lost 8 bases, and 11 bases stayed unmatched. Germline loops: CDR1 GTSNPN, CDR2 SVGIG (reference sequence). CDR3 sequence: CAWSGALTGVEPQHF. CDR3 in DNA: TGTGCCTGGAGTGGCGCTCTAACAGGGGTCGAGCCCCAGCATTTT.